A single sample is the source of the 31 T cell receptor beta chains below, sequenced in a study of graft-versus-host responses after intestinal transplantation. Their antigens remain unidentified. Measured with immunoSEQ multiplex PCR; TCRdb has only the in-frame clones, and not every one. The sample shows some 38,000 clones, 93% of them seen only once. Material: unstimulated CD8+ T cells sorted from spleen or lymph node cells, obtained before transplant. Receptors were obtained from a human donor who was the organ donor for an intestinal transplant.

This chain links TRBV2 with TRBJ1-2; perhaps TRBD1 as D (5 bases). This CDR3 is built from 16 residues. CDR1 and CDR2 from the germline V gene are SNHLY and FYNNEI. V was cut by 7 bases and J by 5 bases, with 23 bases left in between. This chain's CDR3 is CASTSPAARGEYGYTF. CDR3 nucleotide sequence: TGTGCCAGCACGTCTCCAGCCGCGAGGGGTGAATATGGCTACACCTTC.

V gene TRBV15 combines with J gene TRBJ2-1; 10 positions agree with TRBD2. From germline, CDR1 is LNHNV and CDR2 YYDKDF (reference sequence). The length of the CDR3 is 16 residues. The junction had 5 bases not matched to a gene; V was cut back by 0 bases and J by 6 bases. CDR3 loop: CATSRDRTSGLNEQFF. For the CDR3, the DNA is TGTGCCACCAGCAGAGACCGGACTAGCGGCCTCAATGAGCAGTTCTTC.

The rearrangement uses TRBV6-5 and TRBJ2-5; 9 bases map to TRBD2. The CDR3 is 16 amino acids. V was clipped by 0 bases and J by 1 base; unmatched bases: 3. Germline V lookup: CDR1 MNHEY, CDR2 SVGAGI. This CDR3 is CASSYSRLAAQETQYF. The CDR3 DNA is TGTGCCAGCAGTTACTCCCGACTAGCGGCCCAAGAGACCCAGTACTTC.

The V and J genes are TRBV2 and TRBJ2-1; 9 nucleotides align to TRBD1. This CDR3 has 17 amino acids. Unmatched junction bases numbered 10, after V lost 3 bases and J lost 4 bases. The germline V gene has CDR1 SNHLY and CDR2 FYNNEI. The CDR3 region has the DNA TGTGCCAGCAGTGACCCTCACAGGGGGCGACTGTACAATGAGCAGTTCTTC. This encodes CASSDPHRGRLYNEQFF.

V and J are TRBV11-2 and TRBJ2-1; TRBD1 might be the D (6 bases). V was trimmed by 3 bases and J by 4 bases, leaving 13 bases between them. This CDR3 region has 15 residues. Germline CDR1 is SGHAT and CDR2 is FQNNGV. CDR3 amino acids: CASSFLGGKYNEQFF. The CDR3 coding sequence is TGTGCCAGCAGCTTTTTAGGGGGAAAATACAATGAGCAGTTCTTC. Looking up the rest from reference TRBV11-2 and TRBJ2-1 gives the full variable domain: EAGVAQSPRYKIIEKRQSVAFWCNPISGHATLYWYQQILGQGPKLLIQFQNNGVVDDSQLPKDRFSAERLKGVDSTLKIQPAKLEDSAVYLCASSFLGGKYNEQFFGPGTRLTVL.

As concerns this clone: Other DNA variants within this sample encode the same CDR3. The genes are TRBV28 and TRBJ1-1; 7 bases are shared with TRBD1. The V gene's germline CDR1 is MDHEN and CDR2 SYDVKM. The V segment lost 2 bases and the J segment 4 bases; nucleotides outside the gene matches: 4. This CDR3 comprises 14 residues. The CDR3 DNA follows: TGTGCCAGCAGTTTAGCTCAGGGGGGCACTGAAGCTTTCTTT. Amino acid sequence: CASSLAQGGTEAFF.

V gene TRBV7-6 combines with J gene TRBJ2-5; the D gene is possibly TRBD2 (6 bases). V lost 0 bases, J lost 1 base, and 18 bases lay in between. Germline CDR1 SGHVS, CDR2 FNYEAQ. The CDR3 is 18 residues long. The CDR3 sequence: CASSLAWGGGNIQETQYF. The CDR3 nucleotides read TGTGCCAGCAGCTTAGCGTGGGGAGGCGGGAACATCCAAGAGACCCAGTACTTC.

V gene TRBV9 combines with J gene TRBJ1-1; weak D call: TRBD1 (6 bases). The CDR3 is 15 residues long. The ends were cut back, 4 bases at V and 3 bases at J, with 16 bases in the middle. The germline CDR1 and CDR2 sequences are SGDLS and YYNGEE. As DNA, the CDR3 is TGTGCCAGCAGCCCACGGGGAGGGGGAGACACTGAAGCTTTCTTT. It translates to CASSPRGGGDTEAFF.

This CDR3 reads CASSRWTEEQFF. CDR3 bases: TGTGCCAGCAGCCGCTGGACAGAAGAGCAGTTCTTC. The chain combines TRBV5-4 with TRBJ2-1; perhaps TRBD1 as D (6 bases). Germline V gene sequence: CDR1 SGHNT, CDR2 YYREEE (reference sequence). V was trimmed by 4 bases and J by 10 bases, leaving 12 bases between them. The CDR3 has 12 residues.

This chain joins TRBV7-6 and TRBJ2-5; 9 bases agree with TRBD2. V shed 1 base, J shed 4 bases, and the junction held 7 bases outside the gene matches. Germline V gives CDR1 SGHVS, CDR2 FNYEAQ. This CDR3 spans 16 amino acids. CDR3 nucleotides: TGTGCCAGCAGCTTAGGGGCGGGAGGGCTAAGAGAGACCCAGTACTTC. The encoded protein is CASSLGAGGLRETQYF.

The chain is built from TRBV15 and TRBJ2-7, with D hard to call. Germline CDR1 and CDR2: LNHNV and YYDKDF (reference sequence). The CDR3 has 13 amino acids. Trimming pared 0 bases from V and 5 bases from J, leaving 8 bases between. DNA for the CDR3: TGTGCCACCAGCAGAGATCTCGTGGACGAGCAGTACTTC. Translation gives CATSRDLVDEQYF.

This rearrangement joins TRBV19 to TRBJ2-1; D is perhaps TRBD1 or TRBD2 (5 bases each). V lost 7 bases and J lost 7, with 14 bases in between. Germline CDR1 is LNHDA and CDR2 is SQIVND (reference sequence). The CDR3 spans 13 residues. Here the CDR3 DNA reads TGTGCCAGTACTACGGGACCAACTAATGAGCAGTTCTTC. As protein: CASTTGPTNEQFF.

The chain joins TRBV4-3 to TRBJ2-1, with 13 bases that match TRBD2. Looked up from germline, CDR1 is LGHNA and CDR2 is YSLEER. J gave up 5 bases and V 0 bases, and 10 bases lay outside the gene matches. This CDR3 comprises 19 residues. The CDR3 reads CASSQDPGLAGVSDNEQFF. In DNA form, the CDR3 reads TGCGCCAGCAGCCAAGATCCCGGACTAGCGGGAGTCTCGGACAATGAGCAGTTCTTC.

The gene calls are TRBV4-1 and TRBJ2-7; D is possibly TRBD2 (5 bases). Germline CDR1 is MGHRA and CDR2 is YSYEKL. V lost 0 bases and J lost 6, with 18 bases in between. CDR3 length: 16 residues. The CDR3 coding sequence is TGCGCCAGCAGCCAAGAGCCCCGAGAGCGGTTGGCCGAGCAGTACTTC. It codes for CASSQEPRERLAEQYF.

The V gene is TRBV9, the J gene TRBJ2-3; 16 positions match TRBD2. The V segment lost 0 bases and the J segment 5 bases; nucleotides outside the gene matches: 6. Germline-derived CDR1 and CDR2 are SGDLS and YYNGEE. The CDR3 has 18 amino acids. The CDR3 region is CASSVGGLAGGPIDTQYF. The CDR3 bases are TGTGCCAGCAGCGTAGGGGGACTAGCGGGAGGGCCAATAGATACGCAGTATTTT.

J is TRBJ2-5 and V is TRBV4-3; perhaps TRBD2 as D (5 bases). CDR1 is LGHNA, CDR2 YSLEER, per germline. The V and J ends lost 1 base and 4 bases respectively, with 16 bases between them. There are 16 residues in the CDR3. CDR3 DNA sequence: TGCGCCAGCAGCCAAGTGGGGATACTAGGAGCAGAGACCCAGTACTTC. Protein product: CASSQVGILGAETQYF.

CDR3 bases: TGCGCCAGCAGCCAAGCGGCGGGAGCCTACAATGAGCAGTTCTTC. Translating gives CASSQAAGAYNEQFF. The genes are TRBV4-3 and TRBJ2-1, with 7 bases aligning to TRBD2. This CDR3 is built from 15 residues. CDR1 and CDR2 (germline): LGHNA, YSLEER. Germline trimming cut 1 base from V and 2 bases from J; bases unmatched to any gene: 2.

The rearrangement joins TRBV25-1 to TRBJ1-3; possibly TRBD1 for D (5 bases). Trimming removed 2 bases at V and 4 bases at J, with 9 bases between. The length of the CDR3 is 14 residues. Germline V gene sequence: CDR1 MGHDK, CDR2 SYGVNS. The CDR3 is CASSEVGEGNTIYF. The CDR3 DNA reads as TGTGCCAGCAGTGAAGTAGGGGAGGGAAACACCATATATTTT. The full variable domain, with the rest looked up from reference TRBV25-1 and TRBJ1-3, is EADIYQTPRYLVIGTGKKITLECSQTMGHDKMYWYQQDPGMELHLIHYSYGVNSTEKGDLSSESTVSRIRTEHFPLTLESARPSHTSQYLCASSEVGEGNTIYFGEGSWLTVV.

The V call is TRBV5-8, the J call TRBJ2-1, with 11 bases fitting TRBD2. The CDR3 spans 15 residues. CDR1 is SGHTS, CDR2 YDEGEE, per germline. Trimming removed 6 bases from V and 7 bases from J; junction bases left unmatched: 9. The CDR3 here is CASTLGTSGTNEQFF. The CDR3 DNA sequence: TGTGCCAGCACCCTGGGGACTAGCGGCACTAATGAGCAGTTCTTC. The whole variable domain, filled in from reference TRBV5-8 and TRBJ2-1, reads EAGVTQSPTHLIKTRGQQATLRCSPISGHTSVYWYQQALGLGLQFLLWYDEGEERNRGNFPPRFSGRQFPNYSSELNVNALELEDSALYLCASTLGTSGTNEQFFGPGTRLTVL.

The chain links TRBV7-8 to TRBJ2-7; TRBD2 aligns across 10 bases. The V and J ends lost 3 bases and 0 bases, in that order; junction bases with no gene match: 2. The CDR3 covers 15 residues. In germline, CDR1 is SGHVS, CDR2 FQNEAQ. This CDR3 is CASSFSSGGSYEQYF. DNA for the CDR3: TGTGCCAGCAGCTTTTCTAGCGGGGGCTCCTACGAGCAGTACTTC.

The V call is TRBV28, the J call TRBJ2-7; 7 bases fit TRBD1. The CDR3 is made up of 18 amino acids. The germline CDR1 and CDR2 sequences are MDHEN and SYDVKM. Trimming at V came to 4 bases and at J to 1 base, leaving 16 bases not matched to a gene. For the CDR3, the DNA is TGTGCCAGCAGTTACGGCCAGACAGGGTATGGAAATTCCTACGAGCAGTACTTC. This gives the protein CASSYGQTGYGNSYEQYF.

The chain recombines TRBV28 with TRBJ2-7, with 9 bases lining up with TRBD2. Germline lookup yields CDR1 MDHEN and CDR2 SYDVKM. The CDR3 is 13 amino acids. J gave up 3 bases and V 3 bases, and 0 bases lay outside the gene matches. CDR3 loop: CASSLTSGYEQYF. CDR3 sequence (DNA): TGTGCCAGCAGTTTGACTAGCGGCTACGAGCAGTACTTC.

This clone was observed a single time. The rearrangement uses TRBV4-2 and TRBJ2-7; 10 bases fit TRBD2. The V gene's germline CDR1 is LGHNA and CDR2 YNFKEQ. The CDR3 totals 15 residues. V dropped 0 bases and J dropped 2; count of bases not matched to a gene: 1. CDR3 bases: TGTGCCAGCAGCCAAGAAGGACTAGCGGCCTACGAGCAGTACTTC. Protein sequence: CASSQEGLAAYEQYF.

The J gene is TRBJ2-7, the V gene TRBV21-1; TRBD2, the table's D call, was not compared with the DNA. TRBV21-1 corresponds to a pseudogene. This CDR3 contains 18 residues. This CDR3 is CASSKRRGRILSSYEQYF. CDR3 sequence (DNA): TGTGCCAGCAGCAAACGTCGCGGGAGAATCCTAAGCTCCTACGAGCAGTACTTC.

The chain uses TRBV4-3 and TRBJ2-7; 8 bases are a match to TRBD2. The V and J ends lost 3 bases and 4 bases, in that order; junction bases with no gene match: 5. This CDR3 contains 14 residues. Germline CDR1 and CDR2: LGHNA and YSLEER. DNA of the CDR3: TGCGCCAGCAGCCACGGGAGGGCCTCTTACGAGCAGTACTTC. Translating gives CASSHGRASYEQYF.

V is TRBV5-1 and J is TRBJ2-1; D unresolved. Trimming removed 4 bases from V and 5 bases from J, with 7 bases in between. Germline loops: CDR1 SGHRS, CDR2 YFSETQ. There are 12 residues in the CDR3. The CDR3: CASSRENNEQFF. As DNA, the CDR3 is TGCGCCAGCAGCCGCGAAAACAATGAGCAGTTCTTC. The full variable domain, in which reference TRBV5-1 and TRBJ2-1 provide the parts outside the CDR3, is KAGVTQTPRYLIKTRGQQVTLSCSPISGHRSVSWYQQTPGQGLQFLFEYFSETQRNKGNFPGRFSGRQFSNSRSEMNVSTLELGDSALYLCASSRENNEQFFGPGTRLTVL.

Only one count was recorded for this clone. V and J are TRBV4-1 and TRBJ2-7; 9 nucleotides line up with TRBD2. The CDR3 extends over 16 amino acids. Germline V gene lookup returns CDR1 MGHRA and CDR2 YSYEKL. Trimming cost V 0 bases and J 2 bases; bases outside gene matches: 5. DNA for the CDR3: TGCGCCAGCAGCCAAGATGGGCTAGCGGGACCCTACGAGCAGTACTTC. This sequence encodes CASSQDGLAGPYEQYF.

This chain connects TRBV5-1 to TRBJ2-1, with TRBD1 matching over 9 bases. The CDR3 loop spans 15 amino acids. Germline CDR1 reads SGHRS; CDR2 reads YFSETQ. The V gene end was trimmed by 2 bases and the J gene end by 4 bases; junction bases not matched to a gene: 4. CDR3 nucleotides: TGCGCCAGCAGCTTCACAGGGGGCTTTTACAATGAGCAGTTCTTC. Protein product: CASSFTGGFYNEQFF.

This clone was observed a single time. The chain has TRBV4-1 and TRBJ2-1; 9 bases are a match to TRBD2. This CDR3 contains 18 residues. CDR1 and CDR2 (germline): MGHRA, YSYEKL. The V gene end was trimmed by 1 base and the J gene end by 4 bases; junction bases not matched to a gene: 11. The CDR3 nucleotides read TGCGCCAGCAGCCAAGCCCCGGAGGGACTAGCAGAATACAATGAGCAGTTCTTC. Its translation: CASSQAPEGLAEYNEQFF.

This sequence joins TRBV27 and TRBJ2-7; D call uncertain. V was clipped by 3 bases and J by 0 bases, with 9 bases between them. Germline V lookup: CDR1 MNHEY, CDR2 SMNVEV (reference sequence). This CDR3 region has 14 residues. As DNA, the CDR3 is TGTGCCAGCAGTTTTTCTCGGAGCTCCTACGAGCAGTACTTC. As protein: CASSFSRSSYEQYF.

This sequence joins TRBV4-2 and TRBJ1-4, with a tentative D call TRBD1 (5 bases). V gave up 4 bases and J gave up 5 bases, with 11 bases separating them. The germline gives CDR1 LGHNA, CDR2 YNFKEQ. CDR3 length equals 14 residues. The CDR3 nucleotides read TGTGCCAGCAGCCTAGGACACCTGAATGAAAAACTGTTTTTT. This codes for CASSLGHLNEKLFF.